The following is a TCR beta chain sequence with its context. What it recognizes is unknown. This entry is derived from a study of cytomegalovirus exposure and HLA in healthy donors. This CDR3 region has 17 residues. V shed 0 bases, J shed 1 base, and the junction held 6 bases outside the gene matches. CDR1 LGHNA and CDR2 YSLEER come from the germline V gene. The PCR employed 60 Vbeta primers together with 13 Jbeta primers. TCRdb's copy holds only in-frame clones and misses some; the assay was immunoSEQ multiplex PCR. The table shows tens of thousands of clones, with approximately 76% occurring only once. General study findings and limits: In a later analysis, parvovirus B19, influenza, CMV and Epstein-Barr virus appeared linked to several top co-occurrence clusters. Compared with the approximately 680-donor mean, an Asian-associated ancestry cluster reportedly had fewer N-insertions, according to a later analysis. Most subjects' HLA-A and HLA-B alleles were reportedly predicted from TCR beta sequences.

The sequence derives from a male donor in good health and CMV-seronegative. Sequenced: PBMCs. The chain uses TRBV4-3 and TRBJ2-1; 7 nucleotides agree with TRBD2. This CDR3 reads CASSQDRTRGSYNEQFF. The CDR3, as DNA: TGCGCCAGCAGCCAAGACCGGACTAGAGGTTCCTACAATGAGCAGTTCTTC.